The sequence of this T cell receptor (beta chain) was determined in a study of blood T cell repertoires in COVID-19. The CDR3 runs 17 residues. Germline lookup yields CDR1 GTSNPN and CDR2 SVGIG (reference sequence). Here immunoSEQ multiplex PCR was the method, and the copy in TCRdb shows in-frame clones only, minus some. The sample has hundreds of thousands of clones; approximately 88% are singletons. The receptor's source is a woman in her 50s with active or convalescent COVID-19. Sequenced sample: peripheral blood. This chain connects TRBV30 to TRBJ1-1, with 7 bases fitting TRBD1. CDR3 loop: CASRGGQGESRNTEAFF. The CDR3, as DNA: TGTGCTAGTCGAGGGGGCCAGGGGGAATCGAGGAACACTGAAGCTTTCTTT.